The clone carrying this TCR beta chain has a count of ten or more. Germline V gene sequence: CDR1 SGHAT, CDR2 FQNNGV. The CDR3 loop spans 15 amino acids. Trimming took 5 bases from V and 0 from J, leaving 13 bases between them. TCRdb re-called the 5' RACE reads with MiXCR, one entry per CDR3 protein. The profile shows tens of thousands of distinct CDR3 sequences, 9.9% of them singletons. The sample is drawn from a study of early T cells in non-severe SARS-CoV-2 infection. This sequence joins TRBV11-2 and TRBJ2-5; D gene uncertain. The material sequenced was whole blood. This receptor was taken from an adult who was a healthcare worker with PCR-confirmed SARS-CoV-2 infection or an uninfected control (not recorded which). The CDR3 coding sequence is TGTGCCAGCAGCGAGGAGCGACCCCACCAAGAGACCCAGTACTTC. Translated: CASSEERPHQETQYF.